A selection of T cell receptor beta chains follows, all from one sample in a study of T cell responses to AZD1222 COVID-19 vaccine. The table came from immunoSEQ multiplex PCR; TCRdb's copy has only in-frame clones and leaves some out. The table records roughly 110,000 clones, under 95% of them present only once. Source: peripheral blood, taken on day 0 of AZD1222 vaccination. The source of these receptors is an adult in good health. Each CDR3 is given with its conserved first and last residue. D genes are given only for firm matches.

d_call	v_call	j_call	cdr3_aa	cdr3_nt
NA	TRBV7-8	TRBJ2-7	CASIPRGWGLGVPGAYEQYF	TGTGCCAGCATCCCACGGGGGTGGGGTCTAGGAGTCCCCGGGGCCTACGAGCAGTACTTC
NA	TRBV19	TRBJ1-2	CASSIISGQQANYGYTF	TGTGCCAGTAGTATAATTTCAGGGCAGCAAGCTAACTATGGCTACACCTTC
TRBD1	TRBV7-9	TRBJ1-1	CASSKGGGFRNTEAFF	TGTGCCAGCAGCAAAGGGGGCGGGTTTCGGAACACTGAAGCTTTCTTT
NA	TRBV6-2/TRBV6-3	TRBJ1-2	CASSYSYWDGYTF	TGTGCCAGCAGTTACTCGTATTGGGATGGCTACACCTTC
TRBD1	TRBV9	TRBJ1-1	CASSGQGDRTRAFF	TGTGCCAGCAGCGGACAGGGGGATCGTACGAGGGCTTTCTTT
TRBD1	TRBV7-9	TRBJ1-1	CASRLGQGNTEAFF	TGTGCCAGCAGGCTGGGACAGGGGAACACTGAAGCTTTCTTT
TRBD2	TRBV19	TRBJ2-5	CASSSSSGFVETQYF	TGTGCCAGTAGCTCCTCTAGCGGGTTCGTGGAGACCCAGTACTTC
NA	TRBV30	TRBJ2-1	CAWRTGGPYNEQFF	TGTGCCTGGAGGACTGGCGGGCCCTACAATGAGCAGTTCTTC
TRBD1	TRBV7-2	TRBJ1-3	CASSRDRGLGNTIYF	TGTGCCAGCAGCCGCGACAGGGGACTAGGAAACACCATATATTTT
NA	TRBV5-6	TRBJ2-3	CASSRAQTSTDTQYF	TGTGCCAGCAGCCGTGCCCAGACTAGCACAGATACGCAGTATTTT
TRBD1	TRBV11-2	TRBJ1-6	CASSWTGRRAPLHF	TGTGCCAGCAGTTGGACAGGGCGGAGGGCACCCCTCCACTTT
NA	TRBV6-6	TRBJ2-1	CASDEGLKNEQFF	TGTGCCAGCGATGAAGGACTTAAAAATGAGCAGTTCTTC
NA	TRBV9	TRBJ1-1	CASSRMNTEAFF	TGTGCCAGCAGCCGAATGAACACTGAAGCTTTCTTT
TRBD2	TRBV4-3	TRBJ2-2	CASSQGRLAGNTGELFF	TGCGCCAGCAGCCAAGGTCGTCTAGCGGGAAATACCGGGGAGCTGTTTTTT
TRBD2	TRBV5-6	TRBJ2-7	CASTPGLARSYEQYF	TGTGCCAGCACCCCAGGACTAGCTAGGTCCTACGAGCAGTACTTC
NA	TRBV10-3	TRBJ2-3	CAISEPGRDTQYF	TGTGCCATCAGTGAGCCCGGACGGGATACGCAGTATTTT
TRBD1	TRBV2	TRBJ1-1	CASREGGAVTEAFF	TGTGCCAGCAGAGAAGGGGGCGCGGTGACTGAAGCTTTCTTT
NA	TRBV4-3	TRBJ2-7	CASSQAYFGFHYEQYF	TGCGCCAGCAGCCAAGCTTATTTTGGATTCCACTACGAGCAGTACTTC
NA	TRBV5-5	TRBJ2-2	CASTYNPGELFF	TGTGCCAGCACCTACAACCCGGGGGAGCTGTTTTTT
NA	TRBV27	TRBJ1-5	CASSLKGTGQPQHF	TGTGCCAGCAGTTTGAAGGGTACGGGTCAGCCCCAGCATTTT
NA	TRBV9	TRBJ2-7	CASSYLGGGWEQYF	TGTGCCAGCAGCTACCTGGGGGGAGGTTGGGAGCAGTACTTC
NA	TRBV7-9	TRBJ1-6	CASSRLRDFNSPLHF	TGTGCCAGCAGCCGACTCCGGGATTTTAATTCACCCCTCCACTTT